These 20 T cell receptor beta chains were all obtained from the same sample, sequenced in a study of T cells in Graves' hyperthyroidism and ophthalmopathy. Amplification of TCR beta CDR3 regions used RNA as the template. The study used the HTBI primer set for a first-round RT-PCR of the TCR CDR3. TCRdb recomputed calls from the multiplex PCR reads with MiXCR, one row per CDR3 protein. Seen here are about 760,000 distinct CDR3 sequences, around a third observed once, and the top ten hold 31%. Source material: blood. Receptors originate from a middle-aged woman with Graves' hyperthyroidism.

This clonotype was seen ten or more times. The chain is built from TRBV2 and TRBJ2-6; TRBD1 might be the D (6 bases). Trimming took 7 bases from V and 2 from J, leaving 9 bases between them. The CDR3 has 14 amino acids. Germline V lookup: CDR1 SNHLY, CDR2 FYNNEI. The CDR3 DNA reads TGTGCCAGCATCCCAGGGGCTGGGGCCAACGTCCTGACTTTC. Protein sequence: CASIPGAGANVLTF. Full variable domain (rest looked up from reference TRBV2 and TRBJ2-6): EPEVTQTPSHQVTQMGQEVILRCVPISNHLYFYWYRQILGQKVEFLVSFYNNEISEKSEIFDDQFSVERPDGSNFTLKIRSTKLEDSAMYFCASIPGAGANVLTFGAGSRLTVL.

The chain employs TRBV7-3 and TRBJ2-3, with D unresolved. The CDR3 spans 14 residues. The V end lost 2 bases, the J end lost 5 bases, and 11 bases lay between the germline ends. Germline V gene lookup returns CDR1 SGHTA and CDR2 FQGTGA. CDR3 protein: CASSLQPRIDTQYF. DNA for the CDR3: TGTGCCAGCAGCTTACAACCGAGGATAGATACGCAGTATTTT.

The chain links TRBV6-5 to TRBJ1-3; no reliable D call. This CDR3 has 10 amino acids. Trimming stripped 11 bases from V and 7 bases from J, with 9 bases between. Germline-derived CDR1 and CDR2 are MNHEY and SVGAGI. The CDR3 DNA sequence: TGTGCCGCGGAACGGAACACCATATATTTT. Translation: CAAERNTIYF.

The chain combines TRBV10-3 with TRBJ1-5; possibly TRBD1 for D (5 bases). Trimming took 7 bases from V and 4 from J, leaving 8 bases between them. The CDR3 covers 12 residues. Looked up from germline, CDR1 is ENHRY and CDR2 is SYGVKD. The CDR3 sequence: CAIKGLNQPQHF. The CDR3 DNA sequence: TGTGCCATCAAGGGGCTAAATCAGCCCCAGCATTTT.

This clonotype came up many times. V gene TRBV10-2 combines with J gene TRBJ1-2; 9 positions agree with TRBD1. Germline CDR1 reads WSHSY; CDR2 reads SAAADI. With V trimmed by 11 bases and J by 5 bases, 9 bases remained unmatched. This CDR3 is 13 amino acids long. The CDR3 loop reads CAGGDRDRYGYTF. In DNA, the CDR3 is TGCGCCGGGGGGGACAGGGATAGATATGGCTACACCTTC.

The CDR3 sequence is CASSLSRARETQYF. The CDR3 DNA sequence: TGTGCCAGCAGCTTGTCCCGGGCGCGTGAGACCCAGTACTTC. The chain links TRBV5-4 to TRBJ2-5; D gene ambiguous. Germline-derived CDR1 and CDR2 are SGHNT and YYREEE (reference sequence). Trimming removed 1 base at V and 5 bases at J, with 12 bases between. This CDR3 has 14 residues.

At least ten counts were recorded for this clonotype. The chain is built from TRBV12-3 or TRBV12-4 and TRBJ1-1; D is unresolved. Trimming removed 4 bases from V and 2 bases from J, with 14 bases in between. CDR3 length equals 15 residues. The CDR3, as DNA: TGTGCCAGCAGTTCCGATTCACACTCAAACACTGAAGCTTTCTTT. This translates into CASSSDSHSNTEAFF.

This clonotype has just a few counts. The chain employs TRBV4-1 and TRBJ2-7; 8 positions agree with TRBD2. This CDR3 region has 15 residues. Germline lookup yields CDR1 MGHRA and CDR2 YSYEKL. J lost 4 bases, V lost 0 bases, and 5 bases had no gene match. CDR3 nucleotides: TGCGCCAGCAGCCAAGAACGGGGGGGCCAATACGAGCAGTACTTC. The encoded protein is CASSQERGGQYEQYF.

This clonotype was counted between two and nine times. The chain employs TRBV13 and TRBJ1-1, with a weak D call TRBD1 (5 bases). The CDR3 contains 15 residues. Germline CDR1 PRHDT, CDR2 FYEKMQ (reference sequence). Trimming removed 0 bases from V and 5 bases from J, with 13 bases in between. CDR3 DNA: TGTGCCAGCAGCTTAGGATTGGGGGGGAGGACTGAAGCTTTCTTT. It encodes CASSLGLGGRTEAFF.

This clonotype came up a few times. The J gene is TRBJ1-1, the V gene TRBV19; D is unresolved. The CDR3 is 15 residues long. The V end lost 4 bases, the J end lost 3 bases, and 15 bases lay between the germline ends. Germline CDR1 is LNHDA and CDR2 is SQIVND (reference sequence). The CDR3 coding sequence is TGTGCCAGTAGTACCCGCCTCGAGGCCTACACTGAAGCTTTCTTT. Translating gives CASSTRLEAYTEAFF.

This clonotype has at least ten counts. This sequence joins TRBV20-1 and TRBJ2-5; D is perhaps TRBD2 (6 bases). This CDR3 spans 12 amino acids. CDR1 is DFQATT, CDR2 SNEGSKA, per germline (reference sequence). Trimming stripped 3 bases from V and 4 bases from J, with 9 bases between. CDR3 residues: CSASRRGETQYF. For the CDR3, the DNA is TGCAGTGCTAGTCGGAGGGGAGAGACCCAGTACTTC.

A remark on this clonotype: Being one base from a much bigger clone, this may be a read error. V gene TRBV20-1 combines with J gene TRBJ1-6; 8 nucleotides match TRBD1. Germline CDR1 reads DFQATT; CDR2 reads SNEGSKA (reference sequence). This CDR3 spans 14 amino acids. CDR3 sequence (DNA): TGCAGTGCGCTAAAAAGGGACAGGAATTCACCCCCCCACTTT. This encodes CSALKRDRNSPPHF.

This clonotype has more than one count but fewer than ten. This chain connects TRBV12-3 or TRBV12-4 to TRBJ1-2; a weak D match, TRBD1 (5 bases). CDR3 length equals 15 residues. V was trimmed by 4 bases and J by 7 bases, leaving 19 bases between them. The CDR3 nucleotides read TGTGCCAGCAGTTACGGAAGGAGTGGGACGTTTGGCTACACCTTC. This encodes CASSYGRSGTFGYTF.

The rearrangement links TRBV12-5 to TRBJ1-1, with a possible D match to TRBD1 (6 bases). The length of the CDR3 is 13 residues. Germline V gives CDR1 LGHNT, CDR2 FRNRAP. V lost 8 bases to trimming and J lost 3 bases, with 13 bases between them. CDR3 residues: CASLRGPDTEAFF. CDR3 bases: TGTGCTAGTCTTCGGGGGCCGGACACTGAAGCTTTCTTT.

With regard to this clonotype: Sequence at one end of the junction differs from germline and may be a read error. The gene calls are TRBV5-1 and TRBJ2-5, with 7 bases aligning to TRBD1. Germline V gene sequence: CDR1 SGHRS, CDR2 YFSETQ. The length of the CDR3 is 17 residues. CDR3: CAGSSEGQPAGQETQCF. In nucleotides, the CDR3 is TGTGCCGGCAGCTCTGAGGGACAGCCCGCCGGGCAAGAGACCCAGTGCTTC.

The chain couples TRBV27 to TRBJ2-7; D is possibly TRBD2 (6 bases). Germline V gene sequence: CDR1 MNHEY, CDR2 SMNVEV (reference sequence). With 11 bases removed from V and 6 bases from J, the gap between germline ends came to 23 bases. The CDR3 is 14 residues long. The CDR3 DNA sequence: TGTGCCTCGGCAACCGGGACTCTCCTCTCCGAGCAGTACTTC. It codes for CASATGTLLSEQYF.

A note on this clonotype: Since a much larger clone is just one base distant, this may be a read error. The rearrangement uses TRBV20-1 and TRBJ1-1, with D perhaps matching TRBD1 (6 bases). There are 16 residues in the CDR3. From germline, CDR1 is DFQATT and CDR2 SNEGSKA (reference sequence). CDR3 sequence reads: CSAGETTGLIGVEAFF. The CDR3 nucleotides are TGCAGTGCTGGAGAAACGACAGGACTAATCGGTGTTGAAGCTTTCTTT.

A remark on this clonotype: One end of the junction does not line up with germline, which may come from a read error. This chain connects TRBV10-3 to TRBJ1-2; D unclear. The germline V gene has CDR1 ENHRY and CDR2 SYGVKD. The CDR3 is 13 residues long. CDR3 nucleotides: TGTGCCAGCAGTTCCCGGGCACCCTATGGCTACACCTTC. This gives the protein CASSSRAPYGYTF.

This clonotype was counted ten times or more. This chain links TRBV7-8 with TRBJ1-5; D remains unclear. From germline, CDR1 is SGHVS and CDR2 FQNEAQ. The CDR3 covers 16 residues. V lost 4 bases and J 1 base, leaving 14 bases between the germline ends. The CDR3 DNA reads as TGTGCCAGCAGCTCTGCAGGCGCGGGGAGCAATCAGCCCCAGCATTTT. Protein: CASSSAGAGSNQPQHF.

This clonotype was seen repeatedly, ten times or more. The rearrangement uses TRBV19 and TRBJ1-1; no definite D call. Germline assignment: CDR1 LNHDA and CDR2 SQIVND (reference sequence). Trimming removed 7 bases at V and 0 bases at J, with 6 bases between. The CDR3 length is 12 residues. CDR3 region: CASIDLNTEAFF. The DNA of the CDR3 is TGTGCCAGTATCGATCTGAACACTGAAGCTTTCTTT.